The following is a TCR beta chain sequence with its context. The target antigen is unknown. This record belongs to a study of glioma-infiltrating T cells after dendritic cell vaccination. Study-wide background: Dendritic cells derived from monocytes and pulsed with autologous tumor lysate formed the vaccine.

The study's findings and limits: No direct clonality-survival link was found; a diverse polyclonal response may matter.

The CDR3 extends over 14 amino acids. Germline lookup yields CDR1 SEHNR and CDR2 FQNEAQ (reference sequence). Trimming shortened V by 5 bases and J by 0 bases, and 11 bases separated the two germline ends. Clones were sequenced by immunoSEQ multiplex PCR, and TCRdb holds only the in-frame ones, with some missing. The sample has about 82,000 clones, roughly 90% seen once. Sequenced material: blood, taken before dendritic cell vaccination. J is TRBJ2-7 and V is TRBV7-9, with D perhaps matching TRBD1 (6 bases). The source is a human donor with glioblastoma. The chain's CDR3 is CASSPGQNSYEQYF. The CDR3 DNA reads as TGTGCCAGCAGCCCCGGACAGAACTCCTACGAGCAGTACTTC.